This T cell receptor (beta chain) was documented in a study of blood T cell repertoires in COVID-19. Whole-study context: The United States, Italy and Spain were the sources of the acute and convalescent COVID-19 samples. PBMCs, B-cell-depleted T cells, or T cells provided the cDNA or gDNA that made up the material.

This table comes from immunoSEQ multiplex PCR, and its TCRdb copy is limited to in-frame clones, with some not included. The top ten clones hold 15% to 20% of a sample with over 95,000 clones, 75% to 90% of them seen once. The sequenced sample was peripheral blood. The origin of this receptor is a human donor with acute or convalescent COVID-19. The donor label of this sample is uncertain.

The CDR3: CASRPQGRGGELFF. CDR3 nucleotides: TGTGCCAGCAGGCCCCAGGGAAGGGGCGGGGAGCTGTTTTTT. V usage is TRBV28 and J usage is TRBJ2-2, with D possibly being TRBD1 (5 bases). Germline V gene lookup returns CDR1 MDHEN and CDR2 SYDVKM. CDR3 size: 14 residues. The V end was cut by 6 bases, the J end by 7 bases, with 15 bases between.